The entry below describes one TCR beta chain. The antigen is unknown. This specimen comes from a study of T cell responses to AZD1222 COVID-19 vaccine. Turning to the study itself: Second-dose schedules of about 4 or about 12 weeks were combined. The study, taken as a whole, reports: At study baseline, merely roughly 6 AZD1222 recipients were seropositive. The donor group comprised mostly white British people and more females; the analysis possibly underestimated clonal diversity. Spike-specific TCR repertoires showed rising breadth and depth after two AZD1222 doses.

CDR1 MNHEY and CDR2 SVGAGI come from the germline V gene. V shed 4 bases and J shed 5 bases, with 15 bases lying between them. This CDR3 comprises 15 residues. TCRdb's table, derived via immunoSEQ multiplex PCR, lists solely in-frame clones and lacks some. This repertoire shows about 110,000 clones, about 88% found once; its top ten account for approximately 15%. The receptor's source is an adult in good health. V and J are TRBV6-5 and TRBJ2-1, with D perhaps TRBD2 (6 bases). Here the sequenced sample was peripheral blood, taken on day 0 of AZD1222 vaccination. CDR3 region: CASSSSRGTHNEQFF. The CDR3 DNA reads as TGTGCCAGCAGTTCATCCCGGGGGACCCACAATGAGCAGTTCTTC.